The 32 T cell receptor beta chains below were found in one sample sequenced in a study of blood T cells in healthy people across ages (dated by TCRdb to about 2015). Library preparation employed 5' RACE. Sequencing was performed on an Illumina HiSeq 2500. A second roughly 6 to 12 cycle PCR used a sample-barcoded 5' primer and a J-beta primer mix. TCRdb reworked the public reads: Q25 trimming with fastp, MiXCR clone assembly, productive beta chains retained. Each CDR3 protein gets just one entry, which takes the most common genes and DNA from the rows behind it. For this sample there are some 940,000 distinct CDR3 sequences; 25% to 35% appear just once. Jointly, the top ten make up roughly a tenth of the sample. These same data were also listed under a study on T cells of mothers and their children.

Sample: blood. These receptors were collected from a woman aged 40-49 years in good health.

This clonotype was observed a few times. J is TRBJ2-5 and V is TRBV30; D may be TRBD1 (5 bases). TRBJ2-7 explains the end of the DNA better; the J call may be wrong. The CDR3 length is 14 residues. The V gene's germline CDR1 is GTSNPN and CDR2 SVGIG (reference sequence). The CDR3 here is CAWSGVGRAYEQYF. CDR3 DNA: TGTGCCTGGAGTGGAGTGGGCAGGGCCTACGAGCAGTACTTC.

The V gene is TRBV5-1, the J gene TRBJ2-7; maybe TRBD1 (5 bases). Germline assignment: CDR1 SGHRS and CDR2 YFSETQ. V lost 0 bases to trimming and J lost 0 bases, with 13 bases between them. The CDR3 is made up of 16 amino acids. The CDR3 is CASSLAGLSSSYEQYF. The DNA of the CDR3 is TGCGCCAGCAGCTTGGCAGGGTTATCGAGCTCCTACGAGCAGTACTTC.

The chain carries TRBV21-1 and TRBJ1-1; TRBD1 was called by the table and not checked on the DNA. TRBV21-1 is a listed pseudogene. The CDR3 has 13 residues. The CDR3 spells CASRSDTPTRAFF. CDR3 nucleotides: TGTGCCAGCAGATCGGACACGCCCACAAGGGCTTTCTTT.

The chain couples TRBV12-3 or TRBV12-4 to TRBJ1-2, with 9 bases lining up with TRBD1. The trim removed 4 bases at V and 5 bases at J, leaving 11 bases unmatched. The CDR3 loop spans 16 amino acids. CDR3 nucleotides: TGTGCCAGCAGTTCGCGGAGAGCGGGACAGGGATATGGCTACACCTTC. Translation: CASSSRRAGQGYGYTF.

The chain recombines TRBV29-1 with TRBJ1-2; D is perhaps TRBD1 (5 bases). The length of the CDR3 is 14 residues. Germline V gene lookup returns CDR1 SQVTM and CDR2 ANQGSEA. Trimming took off 8 bases at V and 0 bases at J, with 16 bases between the two ends. The CDR3 DNA follows: TGCAGCTTGACCGGGGACGGGGCTAACTATGGCTACACCTTC. It encodes CSLTGDGANYGYTF.

This clonotype occurred a few times. The chain links TRBV27 to TRBJ1-5; a possible D gene is TRBD1 (6 bases). The length of the CDR3 is 13 residues. Germline loops: CDR1 MNHEY, CDR2 SMNVEV (reference sequence). Trimming cost V 5 bases and J 5 bases, with 10 bases left between them. CDR3 sequence reads: CASSPWTDQPQHF. Written as DNA, the CDR3 is TGTGCCAGCAGTCCGTGGACAGATCAGCCCCAGCATTTT.

A word on this clonotype: Relative to the germline gene, one junction end is altered; a read error may explain this. The genes are TRBV11-2 and TRBJ2-1, with D possibly being TRBD2 (7 bases). The germline V gene encodes CDR1 SGHAT and CDR2 FQNNGV. The CDR3 is 14 residues long. The CDR3 here is CASSWWGGDETQFF. As DNA, the CDR3 is TGCGCCAGCAGCTGGTGGGGGGGCGATGAGACCCAGTTCTTC.

To note about this clonotype: A much larger clone sits a single nucleotide away, making a read error possible. CDR3 amino acids: CASSLAGGAFNEQYF. The CDR3 region has the DNA TGTGCCAGCAGCTTAGCCGGGGGGGCTTTCAATGAGCAGTACTTC. The rearrangement joins TRBV7-2 to TRBJ2-7; 8 bases map to TRBD2. The CDR3 sequence is 15 residues long. Trimming took 0 bases from V and 7 from J; bases not matched to a gene: 8. CDR1 and CDR2 from the germline V gene are SGHTA and FQGNSA.

This clonotype was seen many times. The gene calls are TRBV10-3 and TRBJ1-2, with 7 nucleotides matching TRBD1. CDR3 size: 16 residues. Germline V lookup: CDR1 ENHRY, CDR2 SYGVKD. With V trimmed by 4 bases and J by 3 bases, 11 bases remained unmatched. Here the CDR3 reads CAISAGTADIYYGYTF. CDR3 DNA sequence: TGTGCCATCAGTGCCGGGACAGCCGATATTTACTATGGCTACACCTTC.

The genes are TRBV28 and TRBJ2-5, with D perhaps TRBD1 (6 bases). Trimming took 7 bases from V and 13 from J, leaving 19 bases between them. The CDR3 has 12 amino acids. The germline V gene has CDR1 MDHEN and CDR2 SYDVKM. CDR3 region: CASNDLGDNTYF. CDR3 DNA sequence: TGTGCCAGCAACGACCTAGGGGACAACACGTACTTC.

CDR3 bases: TGCGCCAGCAGCTTGGGTGAAACCCTTCTCCATGGCTACACCTTC. Its translation: CASSLGETLLHGYTF. The rearrangement joins TRBV5-1 to TRBJ1-2; the D is unclear. Germline assignment: CDR1 SGHRS and CDR2 YFSETQ. V lost 0 bases to trimming and J lost 6 bases, with 15 bases between them. This CDR3 comprises 15 residues.

The rearrangement joins TRBV12-3 or TRBV12-4 to TRBJ1-2; D gene unclear. The CDR3 loop spans 14 amino acids. V was pared by 7 bases and J by 8 bases, with 20 bases between. DNA of the CDR3: TGTGCCAGCACCCCCGGCAGTTATCGGCAAGGCTACACCTTC. Protein: CASTPGSYRQGYTF.

This chain links TRBV11-2 with TRBJ1-2; D is ambiguous. Germline assignment: CDR1 SGHAT and CDR2 FQNNGV. The length of the CDR3 is 13 residues. The V end lost 1 base, the J end lost 4 bases, and 7 bases lay between the germline ends. CDR3 DNA: TGTGCCAGCAGCTTAGCCGGGCTCTATGGCTACACCTTC. It is translated as CASSLAGLYGYTF.

This clonotype was observed at least ten times. The J gene is TRBJ2-6, the V gene TRBV4-1; unclear D gene. The CDR3 is 14 amino acids. The V end lost 1 base, the J end lost 4 bases, and 5 bases lay between the germline ends. CDR1 is MGHRA, CDR2 YSYEKL, per germline. Here the CDR3 DNA reads TGCGCCAGCAGCCAAGTACCCGGGGCCAACGTCCTGACTTTC. This gives the protein CASSQVPGANVLTF.

This rearrangement joins TRBV20-1 to TRBJ1-3, with TRBD1 identical over 7 bases. The CDR3 has 15 amino acids. Germline loops: CDR1 DFQATT, CDR2 SNEGSKA (reference sequence). V lost 3 bases, J lost 0 bases, and 5 bases stayed unmatched. The chain's CDR3 is CSARDRFSSGNTIYF. Written as DNA, the CDR3 is TGCAGTGCTAGGGACAGGTTCAGCTCTGGAAACACCATATATTTT.

The chain uses TRBV7-9 and TRBJ2-7; no clear D. Germline CDR1 SEHNR, CDR2 FQNEAQ (reference sequence). This CDR3 has 14 amino acids. The ends were cut back, 4 bases at V and 0 bases at J, with 10 bases in the middle. DNA for the CDR3: TGTGCCAGCAGCTGCACACAGAGCTCCTACGAGCAGTACTTC. This translates into CASSCTQSSYEQYF.

The rearrangement uses TRBV6-6 and TRBJ1-1; D is possibly TRBD1 (6 bases). The length of the CDR3 is 15 residues. Trimming pared 3 bases from V and 0 bases from J, leaving 11 bases between. Germline CDR1 is MNHNY and CDR2 is SVGAGI (reference sequence). The CDR3 nucleotides read TGTGCCAGCAGTTATGGGGGGCGCATGAACACTGAAGCTTTCTTT. It encodes CASSYGGRMNTEAFF.

This chain uses TRBV7-2 with TRBJ2-1, with 9 bases identical to TRBD2. CDR1 and CDR2 from the germline V gene are SGHTA and FQGNSA. CDR3 length: 16 residues. After removal of 1 base from V and 9 bases from J, the junction contained 10 bases not matched to a gene. The CDR3 DNA is TGTGCCAGCAGCTTAGTGTCCAGCGGGGGGTATAGTGAGCAGTTCTTC. Encoded protein: CASSLVSSGGYSEQFF.

The rearrangement links TRBV12-3 or TRBV12-4 to TRBJ2-4, with TRBD1 as a possible D gene (5 bases). The CDR3 length is 12 residues. The V end was cut by 6 bases, the J end by 9 bases, with 12 bases between. The DNA for the CDR3 is TGTGCCAGCAGGTCCAGGGTTGGCATTCAGTACTTC. Amino acids: CASRSRVGIQYF.

In this sample, this clonotype turned up a few times. The DNA of the CDR3 is TGTGCCAGCAGCTTCCAGGGGTTCAACGAGCAGTACTTC. Its translation: CASSFQGFNEQYF. The genes are TRBV7-2 and TRBJ2-7, with D maybe TRBD1 (6 bases). The CDR3 has 13 residues. Germline V gives CDR1 SGHTA, CDR2 FQGNSA. With 3 bases removed from V and 5 bases from J, the gap between germline ends came to 11 bases. Together with reference TRBV7-2 and TRBJ2-7, the CDR3 gives the full variable domain: GAGVSQSPSNKVTEKGKDVELRCDPISGHTALYWYRQSLGQGLEFLIYFQGNSAPDKSGLPSDRFSAERTGGSVSTLTIQRTQQEDSAVYLCASSFQGFNEQYFGPGTRLTVT.

This clonotype was seen a handful of times. The chain joins TRBV19 to TRBJ1-1, with a weak D call TRBD1 (5 bases). Germline V gene sequence: CDR1 LNHDA, CDR2 SQIVND (reference sequence). V was pared by 4 bases and J by 4 bases, with 10 bases between. This CDR3 region has 13 residues. CDR3 residues: CASSSGGPTEAFF. The CDR3 nucleotides are TGTGCCAGTAGTAGTGGGGGACCCACTGAAGCTTTCTTT.

V and J are TRBV7-9 and TRBJ2-1, with a tentative D call TRBD2 (6 bases). Germline lookup yields CDR1 SEHNR and CDR2 FQNEAQ (reference sequence). The CDR3 extends over 14 amino acids. V was trimmed by 7 bases and J by 7 bases, leaving 17 bases between them. The CDR3 protein is CASNIPGLQNEQFF. The CDR3 nucleotides are TGTGCCAGCAACATTCCGGGACTCCAGAATGAGCAGTTCTTC.

V usage is TRBV7-9 and J usage is TRBJ2-7; no definite D call. Germline CDR1 SEHNR, CDR2 FQNEAQ (reference sequence). V was clipped by 3 bases and J by 3 bases, with 9 bases between them. The CDR3 loop spans 13 amino acids. The DNA of the CDR3 is TGTGCCAGCAGCTTGGACCCACGCTACGAGCAGTACTTC. Its protein product is CASSLDPRYEQYF.

This clonotype was seen at least ten times. The V and J genes are TRBV20-1 and TRBJ2-7; D is unclear. The germline gives CDR1 DFQATT, CDR2 SNEGSKA (reference sequence). The CDR3 runs 13 residues. The ends were cut back, 0 bases at V and 3 bases at J, with 9 bases in the middle. CDR3 in DNA: TGCAGTGCTAGAGATGTGGGAATCTACGAGCAGTACTTC. The encoded protein is CSARDVGIYEQYF.

This clonotype was seen only a few times. The rearrangement uses TRBV7-3 and TRBJ1-1, with 7 nucleotides matching TRBD1. CDR1 is SGHTA, CDR2 FQGTGA, per germline. Trimming took 5 bases from V and 1 from J; bases not matched to a gene: 10. The CDR3 spans 16 residues. The CDR3 reads CASSLNPGQSNTEAFF. Written as DNA, the CDR3 is TGTGCCAGCAGCCTAAACCCGGGACAGTCGAACACTGAAGCTTTCTTT.

The chain uses TRBV30 and TRBJ1-2; D possibly corresponds to TRBD1 (5 bases). With 6 bases removed from V and 7 bases from J, the gap between germline ends came to 15 bases. Germline V gene lookup returns CDR1 GTSNPN and CDR2 SVGIG (reference sequence). The CDR3 has 12 residues. The CDR3 sequence: CACVGGVGGYTF. The CDR3 region has the DNA TGTGCCTGCGTCGGGGGAGTCGGTGGCTACACCTTC.

As regards this clonotype: This may be a read error, as it is one base from a much larger clone. The chain employs TRBV4-1 and TRBJ2-5; D gene ambiguous. The germline gives CDR1 MGHRA, CDR2 YSYEKL. V was shortened by 1 base and J by 6 bases, with 9 bases between the two germline ends. This CDR3 is 13 amino acids long. DNA of the CDR3: TGCGCCAGCAGCCAAGTATCGGGCCAGACCCAGTACTTC. Translation gives CASSQVSGQTQYF.

The rearrangement uses TRBV7-2 and TRBJ1-5, with 12 bases that match TRBD1. J was trimmed by 2 bases and V by 5 bases; bases with no gene match: 7. Germline-derived CDR1 and CDR2 are SGHTA and FQGNSA. The CDR3 has 17 residues. For the CDR3, the DNA is TGTGCCAGCAGCGCCGGGACAGGGGGCGAAGGCAATCAGCCCCAGCATTTT. Translation gives CASSAGTGGEGNQPQHF.

This clonotype was detected ten times or more. The CDR3 DNA reads as TGTGCCGCACGAGGCAGTTCGCCCCGGGAGACCCAGTACTTC. It yields the protein CAARGSSPRETQYF. The J gene is TRBJ2-5, the V gene TRBV10-3, with D uncertain. In germline, CDR1 is ENHRY, CDR2 SYGVKD. The CDR3 loop spans 14 amino acids. The germline V and J ends were trimmed by 11 bases and 5 bases, with 21 bases remaining between them.

This clonotype was counted many times. The chain employs TRBV12-3 or TRBV12-4 and TRBJ1-5; D is unresolved. V was cut by 4 bases and J by 2 bases, with 9 bases left in between. CDR3 length: 14 residues. CDR3 bases: TGTGCCAGCAGTTACCATTTGGGCAATCAGCCCCAGCATTTT. This sequence encodes CASSYHLGNQPQHF.

The rearrangement joins TRBV7-2 to TRBJ2-5; 11 bases are a match to TRBD2. The CDR3 has 15 residues. The V gene's germline CDR1 is SGHTA and CDR2 FQGNSA. V lost 2 bases, J lost 5 bases, and 4 bases stayed unmatched. CDR3 sequence reads: CASSLSGTSGETQYF. CDR3 sequence (DNA): TGTGCCAGCAGCTTATCCGGGACTAGCGGTGAGACCCAGTACTTC.

This chain uses TRBV7-6 with TRBJ1-1, with TRBD1 matching over 9 bases. The germline CDR1 and CDR2 sequences are SGHVS and FNYEAQ. The CDR3 runs 13 residues. V shed 5 bases and J 13 bases; nucleotides not matched to a gene: 11. Here the CDR3 reads CASSLQGTGKVFF. As DNA, the CDR3 is TGTGCCAGCAGCCTCCAGGGGACAGGGAAGGTTTTCTTT.